What follows are 24 T cell receptor beta chains derived from one specimen sequenced in a study of tumor-infiltrating lymphocytes in localized non-small cell lung cancer. Only in-frame clones appear in the TCRdb table, and some are missing; sequencing was by immunoSEQ multiplex PCR. The sample gives tens of thousands of clones, around 70% of which show up once; approximately 14% is in the top ten. Sequencing was done on a sample of lung tumor tissue. The receptor set was obtained from a human donor with non-small cell lung cancer.

The V and J genes are TRBV2 and TRBJ1-5, with no clear D. The CDR3 loop spans 15 amino acids. Germline assignment: CDR1 SNHLY and CDR2 FYNNEI. V was cut by 7 bases and J by 1 base, with 14 bases left in between. CDR3 nucleotide sequence: TGTGCCAGCACAGGAATGGTGCAAAGCAATCAGCCCCAGCATTTT. It translates to CASTGMVQSNQPQHF.

This clone occurred once. This sequence joins TRBV4-3 and TRBJ2-5; unclear D gene. Germline CDR1 and CDR2: LGHNA and YSLEER. V shed 1 base and J shed 1 base, with 4 bases lying between them. The CDR3 contains 13 residues. CDR3 protein: CASSQGSQETQYF. In DNA form, the CDR3 reads TGCGCCAGCAGCCAAGGTAGCCAAGAGACCCAGTACTTC.

J is TRBJ2-5 and V is TRBV27; D not certain. CDR3 length equals 13 residues. The V gene lost 4 bases and the J gene lost 1 base, with 7 bases spanning the gap. Germline V gives CDR1 MNHEY, CDR2 SMNVEV (reference sequence). The CDR3: CASSSSAQETQYF. The CDR3 nucleotides are TGTGCCAGCAGTTCCTCCGCCCAAGAGACCCAGTACTTC.

In this sample, this clone turned up once. This chain links TRBV19 with TRBJ2-2, with 9 bases matching TRBD1. V lost 6 bases, J lost 5 bases, and 4 bases stayed unmatched. The CDR3 is 14 amino acids. Per germline, CDR1 LNHDA and CDR2 SQIVND (reference sequence). CDR3 residues: CASSGQGRTGELFF. The CDR3 DNA reads TGTGCCAGTAGCGGACAGGGGCGGACCGGGGAGCTGTTTTTT.

The rearrangement joins TRBV25-1 to TRBJ2-5; TRBD1 matches at 9 bases. The CDR3 has 14 residues. With V trimmed by 6 bases and J by 5 bases, 7 bases remained unmatched. CDR1 is MGHDK and CDR2 is SYGVNS in the germline V gene. The CDR3 DNA is TGTGCCAGCAGGGGGACAGGGTCCGGGGAGACCCAGTACTTC. Its protein is CASRGTGSGETQYF.

This sequence joins TRBV7-8 and TRBJ2-7; 7 bases line up with TRBD2. There are 13 residues in the CDR3. CDR1 SGHVS and CDR2 FQNEAQ come from the germline V gene. V lost 3 bases, J lost 3 bases, and 2 bases stayed unmatched. The CDR3, as DNA: TGTGCCAGCAGCTTGGGGAGGGGCTACGAGCAGTACTTC. Its protein product is CASSLGRGYEQYF.

The genes are TRBV4-3 and TRBJ2-7, with 10 bases that match TRBD1. Trimming at V came to 1 base and at J to 4 bases, leaving 10 bases not matched to a gene. The CDR3 runs 17 residues. The germline gives CDR1 LGHNA, CDR2 YSLEER. The CDR3 region has the DNA TGCGCCAGCAGCCAAGGTTTGGGGACAGGGGACATTTACGAGCAGTACTTC. Translating gives CASSQGLGTGDIYEQYF.

This rearrangement joins TRBV28 to TRBJ2-7; TRBD2 might be the D (6 bases). The CDR3 is made up of 16 amino acids. With 6 bases removed from V and 2 bases from J, the gap between germline ends came to 20 bases. Germline CDR1 MDHEN, CDR2 SYDVKM. The CDR3 DNA reads as TGTGCCAGCAGCAGACCAAAACCAGGGAGGACCTACGAGCAGTACTTC. Residues: CASSRPKPGRTYEQYF.

The rearrangement uses TRBV5-6 and TRBJ2-5; 8 nucleotides match TRBD1. The assigned J gene may be wrong: the sequence end matches TRBJ2-7 better. The germline V gene has CDR1 SGHDT and CDR2 YYEEEE. The CDR3 contains 14 residues. The CDR3 DNA sequence: TGTGCCAGCAGCTTGCAAGGACAGGGTTACGAGCAGTACTTC. It specifies CASSLQGQGYEQYF.

This clone turned up a few times. The chain recombines TRBV7-6 with TRBJ2-1; tentative D call: TRBD1 (6 bases). Germline CDR1 and CDR2: SGHVS and FNYEAQ. The CDR3 loop spans 15 amino acids. V was shortened by 1 base and J by 10 bases, with 17 bases between the two germline ends. CDR3 residues: CASSLEQGPSGEQFF. DNA of the CDR3: TGTGCCAGCAGCTTAGAACAGGGACCCTCGGGGGAGCAGTTCTTC.

The chain uses TRBV19 and TRBJ2-7, with D possibly being TRBD2 (5 bases). Trimming took 3 bases from V and 2 from J, leaving 14 bases between them. CDR3 length equals 15 residues. The germline V gene has CDR1 LNHDA and CDR2 SQIVND (reference sequence). The CDR3 nucleotides read TGTGCCAGTAGTATGGCTTCTCCGGGGACCTACGAGCAGTACTTC. It is translated as CASSMASPGTYEQYF.

The chain uses TRBV19 and TRBJ2-1; 9 bases match TRBD2. Per the germline V gene, CDR1 is LNHDA and CDR2 is SQIVND (reference sequence). V shed 5 bases and J 8 bases; nucleotides not matched to a gene: 10. The CDR3 consists of 15 residues. The CDR3 DNA follows: TGTGCCAGTAGTTTGGGACTAGCACGGGGGGATGAGCAGTTCTTC. It yields the protein CASSLGLARGDEQFF.

By sample fraction, this clone is medium-sized. The V call is TRBV11-1, the J call TRBJ2-5, with D perhaps matching TRBD2 (6 bases). Looked up from germline, CDR1 is SGHAT and CDR2 is FQDESV (reference sequence). The CDR3 length is 15 residues. V dropped 3 bases and J dropped 4 bases, with 15 bases sitting between them. The CDR3, as DNA: TGTGCCAGCAGCTTTAACCGCGGGGAAGGAGAGACCCAGTACTTC. It codes for CASSFNRGEGETQYF.

This clone came up once. V usage is TRBV28 and J usage is TRBJ1-5; possibly TRBD1 for D (5 bases). With 9 bases removed from V and 5 bases from J, the gap between germline ends came to 17 bases. Germline assignment: CDR1 MDHEN and CDR2 SYDVKM. CDR3 length: 14 residues. The CDR3 DNA reads as TGTGCCAGTTTTATGCGGAGGGGTCATCAGCCCCAGCATTTT. It yields the protein CASFMRRGHQPQHF. Full variable domain (rest looked up from reference TRBV28 and TRBJ1-5): DVKVTQSSRYLVKRTGEKVFLECVQDMDHENMFWYRQDPGLGLRLIYFSYDVKMKEKGDIPEGYSVSREKKERFSLILESASTNQTSMYLCASFMRRGHQPQHFGDGTRLSIL.

The gene calls are TRBV18 and TRBJ2-4, with TRBD1 as a possible D gene (5 bases). Germline V gene data show CDR1 as KGHSH and CDR2 as LQKENI. The length of the CDR3 is 15 residues. Trimming removed 2 bases from V and 0 bases from J, with 8 bases in between. The CDR3 spells CASSPRQGAKNIQYF. The CDR3 DNA follows: TGTGCCAGCTCACCAAGGCAGGGAGCCAAAAACATTCAGTACTTC.

There are a few counts of this clone. This chain connects TRBV2 to TRBJ1-1; maybe TRBD1 (5 bases). V gave up 6 bases and J gave up 1 base, with 12 bases separating them. This CDR3 is built from 14 residues. Germline CDR1 and CDR2: SNHLY and FYNNEI. The CDR3, as DNA: TGTGCCAGCAGGGGGACCGTCAAGAACACTGAAGCTTTCTTT. Translated, it gives CASRGTVKNTEAFF. Full variable domain (remainder filled in from reference TRBV2 and TRBJ1-1): EPEVTQTPSHQVTQMGQEVILRCVPISNHLYFYWYRQILGQKVEFLVSFYNNEISEKSEIFDDQFSVERPDGSNFTLKIRSTKLEDSAMYFCASRGTVKNTEAFFGQGTRLTVV.

Within the sample, this clone is medium-sized. This sequence joins TRBV7-2 and TRBJ2-7; 9 bases are shared with TRBD2. This CDR3 comprises 16 residues. With V trimmed by 1 base and J by 3 bases, 7 bases remained unmatched. The V gene's germline CDR1 is SGHTA and CDR2 FQGNSA. CDR3 in DNA: TGTGCCAGCAGCTTAGTAGCTAGCGGGAAACTCTACGAGCAGTACTTC. It translates to CASSLVASGKLYEQYF.

The rearrangement joins TRBV11-3 to TRBJ2-1; D may be TRBD1 or TRBD2 (5 bases each). The CDR3 has 14 residues. CDR1 and CDR2 from the germline V gene are SGHNT and YENEEA. V was cut by 0 bases and J by 4 bases, with 7 bases left in between. In DNA form, the CDR3 reads TGTGCCAGCAGCTTAGATGGGGGTTACAATGAGCAGTTCTTC. It yields the protein CASSLDGGYNEQFF.

The CDR3 region is CASSDPAPGNEKLFF. The CDR3 nucleotides read TGTGCCAGCAGTGACCCGGCCCCTGGGAATGAAAAACTGTTTTTT. J is TRBJ1-4 and V is TRBV28; no clear D gene. The CDR3 consists of 15 residues. Germline V gene lookup returns CDR1 MDHEN and CDR2 SYDVKM. V gave up 5 bases and J gave up 5 bases, with 15 bases separating them.

The chain links TRBV28 to TRBJ1-5; 10 bases are shared with TRBD1. Germline trimming cut 5 bases from V and 2 bases from J; bases unmatched to any gene: 9. CDR3 length: 17 amino acids. Germline CDR1 is MDHEN and CDR2 is SYDVKM. CDR3 protein: CASSKEGTGVGNQPQHF. The CDR3 DNA reads as TGTGCCAGCAGTAAAGAAGGGACAGGGGTCGGCAATCAGCCCCAGCATTTT.

This clone turned up a few times. The chain is built from TRBV18 and TRBJ1-2; 7 nucleotides align to TRBD1. This CDR3 has 15 amino acids. Germline V gene data show CDR1 as KGHSH and CDR2 as LQKENI. V gave up 1 base and J gave up 2 bases; unmatched junction bases: 4. CDR3 sequence: CASSPLRDSNYGYTF. CDR3 nucleotide sequence: TGTGCCAGCTCACCACTACGGGACAGCAACTATGGCTACACCTTC.

The chain is built from TRBV7-2 and TRBJ1-5; no definite D call. V dropped 3 bases and J dropped 9 bases, with 9 bases sitting between them. The CDR3 extends over 12 amino acids. The germline V gene has CDR1 SGHTA and CDR2 FQGNSA. The CDR3 bases are TGTGCCAGCAGCTTGAATTTGCTGCCCCAGCATTTT. Encoded protein: CASSLNLLPQHF.

This clone was found a few times. CDR3 residues: CSVLLAGGNTGELFF. CDR3 DNA sequence: TGCAGCGTCCTCCTAGCGGGAGGTAACACCGGGGAGCTGTTTTTT. The chain has TRBV29-1 and TRBJ2-2; 11 bases map to TRBD2. Looked up from germline, CDR1 is SQVTM and CDR2 is ANQGSEA. The ends lost 6 bases at V and 2 bases at J; junction bases unmatched: 5. The CDR3 extends over 15 amino acids.

The V and J genes are TRBV7-8 and TRBJ1-3, with 11 positions matching TRBD1. Trimming took 3 bases from V and 4 from J; bases not matched to a gene: 5. The CDR3 spans 16 residues. Germline CDR1 SGHVS, CDR2 FQNEAQ. The CDR3 is CASSFRDRGWGNTIYF. The CDR3 coding sequence is TGTGCCAGCAGCTTCCGGGACAGGGGGTGGGGAAACACCATATATTTT. The variable domain in full, with the rest retrieved from reference TRBV7-8 and TRBJ1-3, is GAGVSQSPRYKVAKRGQDVALRCDPISGHVSLFWYQQALGQGPEFLTYFQNEAQLDKSGLPSDRFFAERPEGSVSTLKIQRTQQEDSAVYLCASSFRDRGWGNTIYFGEGSWLTVV.